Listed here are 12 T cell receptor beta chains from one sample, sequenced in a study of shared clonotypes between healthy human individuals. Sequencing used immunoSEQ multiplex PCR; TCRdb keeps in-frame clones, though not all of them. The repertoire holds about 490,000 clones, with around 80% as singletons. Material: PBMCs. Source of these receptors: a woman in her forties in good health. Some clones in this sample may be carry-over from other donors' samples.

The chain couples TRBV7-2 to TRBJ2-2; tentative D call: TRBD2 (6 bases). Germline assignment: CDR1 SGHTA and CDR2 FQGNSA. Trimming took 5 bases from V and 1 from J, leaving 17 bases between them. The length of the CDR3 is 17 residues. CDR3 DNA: TGTGCCAGCAGCGTCGGCGCGATGGGAGGGAACACCGGGGAGCTGTTTTTT. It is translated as CASSVGAMGGNTGELFF. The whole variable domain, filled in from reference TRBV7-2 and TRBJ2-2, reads GAGVSQSPSNKVTEKGKDVELRCDPISGHTALYWYRQSLGQGLEFLIYFQGNSAPDKSGLPSDRFSAERTGGSVSTLTIQRTQQEDSAVYLCASSVGAMGGNTGELFFGEGSRLTVL.

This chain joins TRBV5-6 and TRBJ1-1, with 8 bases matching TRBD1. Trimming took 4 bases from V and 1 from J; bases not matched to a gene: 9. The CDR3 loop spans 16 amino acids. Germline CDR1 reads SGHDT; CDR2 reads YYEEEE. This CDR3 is CASSVTPGGKNTEAFF. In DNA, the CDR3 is TGTGCCAGCAGCGTGACCCCAGGGGGCAAGAACACTGAAGCTTTCTTT.

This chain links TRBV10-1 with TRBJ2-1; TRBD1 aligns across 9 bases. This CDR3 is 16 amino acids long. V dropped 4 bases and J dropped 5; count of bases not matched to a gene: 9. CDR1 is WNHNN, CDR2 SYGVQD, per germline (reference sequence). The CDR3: CASSGTGTGPNNEQFF. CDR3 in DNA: TGCGCCAGCAGTGGCACCGGGACAGGGCCCAACAATGAGCAGTTCTTC.

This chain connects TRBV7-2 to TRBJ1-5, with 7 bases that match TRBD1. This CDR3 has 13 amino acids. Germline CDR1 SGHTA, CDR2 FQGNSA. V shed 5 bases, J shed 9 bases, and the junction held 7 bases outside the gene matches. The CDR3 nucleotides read TGTGCCAGCAGCCTCGAGACAGGGCGGCCCCAGCATTTT. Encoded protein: CASSLETGRPQHF.

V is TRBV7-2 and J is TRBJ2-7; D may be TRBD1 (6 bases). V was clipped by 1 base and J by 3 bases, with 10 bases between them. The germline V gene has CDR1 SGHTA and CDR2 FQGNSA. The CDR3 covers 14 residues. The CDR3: CASSLDQGYYEQYF. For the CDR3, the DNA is TGTGCCAGCAGCTTAGACCAGGGGTACTACGAGCAGTACTTC.

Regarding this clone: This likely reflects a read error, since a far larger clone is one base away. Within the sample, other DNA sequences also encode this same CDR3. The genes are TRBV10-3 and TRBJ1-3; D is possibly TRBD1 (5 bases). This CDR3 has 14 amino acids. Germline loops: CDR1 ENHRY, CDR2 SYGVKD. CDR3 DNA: TGTGCCATCAGTGAGGCAGGGTCTGGAAACACCATATATTTC. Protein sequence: CAISEAGSGNTIYF.

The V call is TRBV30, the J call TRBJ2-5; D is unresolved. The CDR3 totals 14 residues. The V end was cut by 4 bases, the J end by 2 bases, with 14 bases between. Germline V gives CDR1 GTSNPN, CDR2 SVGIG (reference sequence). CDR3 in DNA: TGTGCCTGGATAACCCAACGCCATCAAGAGACCCAGTACTTC. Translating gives CAWITQRHQETQYF.

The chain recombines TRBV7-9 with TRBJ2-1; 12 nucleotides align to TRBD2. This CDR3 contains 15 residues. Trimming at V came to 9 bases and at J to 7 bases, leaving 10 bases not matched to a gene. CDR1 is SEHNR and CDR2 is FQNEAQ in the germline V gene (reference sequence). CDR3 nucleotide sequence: TGTGCCAGTAGCCATTTCGGGACTAGCGGGAATGAGCAGTTCTTC. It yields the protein CASSHFGTSGNEQFF. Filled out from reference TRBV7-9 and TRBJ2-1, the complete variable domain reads DTGVSQNPRHKITKRGQNVTFRCDPISEHNRLYWYRQTLGQGPEFLTYFQNEAQLEKSRLLSDRFSAERPKGSFSTLEIQRTEQGDSAMYLCASSHFGTSGNEQFFGPGTRLTVL.

CDR3 sequence: CASSSGVSEKLFF. In DNA, the CDR3 is TGTGCCAGCAGTTCTGGTGTCAGTGAAAAACTGTTTTTT. The chain is built from TRBV28 and TRBJ1-4; D unclear. Per germline, CDR1 MDHEN and CDR2 SYDVKM. This CDR3 region has 13 residues. V gave up 4 bases and J gave up 7 bases, with 10 bases separating them.

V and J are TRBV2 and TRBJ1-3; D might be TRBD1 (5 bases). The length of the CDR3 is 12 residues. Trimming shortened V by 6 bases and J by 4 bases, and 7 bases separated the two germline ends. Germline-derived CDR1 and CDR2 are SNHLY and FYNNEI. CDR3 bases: TGTGCCAGCAGAGGGGCGGGAAACACCATATATTTT. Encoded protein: CASRGAGNTIYF.

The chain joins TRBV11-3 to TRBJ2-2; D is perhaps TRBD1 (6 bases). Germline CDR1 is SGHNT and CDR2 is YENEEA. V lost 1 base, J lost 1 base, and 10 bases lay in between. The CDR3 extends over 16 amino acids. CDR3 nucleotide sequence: TGTGCCAGCAGCTTAGGTCGGACAGAGAACACCGGGGAGCTGTTTTTT. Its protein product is CASSLGRTENTGELFF.

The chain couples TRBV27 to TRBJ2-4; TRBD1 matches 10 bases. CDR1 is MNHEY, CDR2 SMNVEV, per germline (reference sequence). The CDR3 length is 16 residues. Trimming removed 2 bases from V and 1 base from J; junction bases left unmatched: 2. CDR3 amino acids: CASSLGQGVAKNIQYF. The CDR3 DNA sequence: TGTGCCAGCAGTTTAGGACAGGGGGTGGCCAAAAACATTCAGTACTTC.